Reported below is one T cell receptor (beta chain). Its antigen is as yet unknown. The entry originates in a study of cytomegalovirus exposure and HLA in healthy donors. Study-wide findings and caveats: Overall, approximately 150 TCR beta chains were annotated as cytomegalovirus-associated. Among the most significant clusters, several appeared linked to common viral pathogens in a later analysis.

The PCR ran on 60 Vbeta and 13 Jbeta primers. Libraries were prepared by immunoSEQ multiplex PCR; TCRdb keeps only in-frame clonotypes and omits some of them. Among around 260,000 clones listed, about 80% were seen once. Sequenced material: PBMCs. This TCR came from a girl aged 2 to 9 in good health and CMV-seronegative.

CDR3 residues: CASSLGLAETQYF. DNA of the CDR3: TGTGCCAGCAGCTTAGGACTAGCCGAGACCCAGTACTTC. This sequence joins TRBV7-7 and TRBJ2-5; 7 bases are shared with TRBD2. Germline V gene data show CDR1 as SSHAT and CDR2 as FNYEAQ (reference sequence). This CDR3 region has 13 residues. V gave up 1 base and J gave up 5 bases; unmatched junction bases: 1.